What follows are 17 T cell receptor beta chains derived from one specimen sequenced in a study of CD8 T cells in Susac syndrome. A quantity of about 0.45 to 1 ug RNA underwent reverse transcription using random hexamers. TCRdb reprocessed the immunoSEQ multiplex PCR reads with MiXCR, giving one entry per CDR3 protein. The sample holds fewer than 150,000 distinct CDR3 sequences; 85% to 95% are singletons and the top ten take about 0.18%. Sequencing was carried out using CD8+ T cells from PBMCs. Source of these receptors: a human donor with Susac syndrome.

The chain joins TRBV6-1 to TRBJ2-1; 7 bases align to TRBD2. J gave up 3 bases and V 6 bases, and 20 bases lay outside the gene matches. This CDR3 spans 19 amino acids. The V gene's germline CDR1 is MNHNS and CDR2 SASEGT. CDR3 nucleotide sequence: TGTGCCAGCAGGTGGGCGGGAGCCGTCGCTTATGGTGGCTACAATGAGCAGTTCTTC. Its protein product is CASRWAGAVAYGGYNEQFF.

This chain uses TRBV27 with TRBJ2-7; D is possibly TRBD1 (7 bases). The CDR3 has 12 amino acids. Germline values: CDR1 MNHEY, CDR2 SMNVEV (reference sequence). The V gene lost 3 bases and the J gene lost 7 bases, with 10 bases spanning the gap. The CDR3 here is CASSFSGGEQYF. CDR3 nucleotides: TGTGCCAGCAGTTTCTCAGGGGGGGAGCAGTACTTC.

This clonotype was picked up one time. The chain combines TRBV5-6 with TRBJ1-1; D is uncertain. V was pared by 0 bases and J by 0 bases, with 9 bases between. This CDR3 contains 15 residues. Germline-derived CDR1 and CDR2 are SGHDT and YYEEEE. The CDR3 reads CASSLGPGVNTEAFF. The DNA of the CDR3 is TGTGCCAGCAGCTTGGGGCCGGGAGTGAACACTGAAGCTTTCTTT.

V usage is TRBV5-6 and J usage is TRBJ2-7; D remains unclear. Germline loops: CDR1 SGHDT, CDR2 YYEEEE. CDR3 length equals 13 residues. The V end was cut by 2 bases, the J end by 4 bases, with 10 bases between. CDR3 residues: CASSFSGGYEQYF. CDR3 nucleotides: TGTGCCAGCAGCTTCTCGGGTGGTTACGAGCAGTACTTC.

V gene TRBV11-2 combines with J gene TRBJ2-7, with D unclear. Germline V gene data show CDR1 as SGHAT and CDR2 as FQNNGV. The CDR3 runs 12 residues. V dropped 7 bases and J dropped 5 bases, with 12 bases sitting between them. The CDR3 DNA reads as TGTGCCAGCACCCCGCCCGCCCACGAGCAGTACTTC. Amino acid sequence: CASTPPAHEQYF.

The V call is TRBV12-3 or TRBV12-4, the J call TRBJ2-7; TRBD2 matches at 9 bases. V lost 7 bases, J lost 2 bases, and 9 bases stayed unmatched. This CDR3 has 15 residues. The CDR3 sequence: CASNTRGLATYEQYF. The DNA of the CDR3 is TGTGCCAGCAACACTAGGGGACTAGCTACCTACGAGCAGTACTTC.

The rearrangement links TRBV27 to TRBJ1-1, with 7 bases aligning to TRBD1. Germline CDR1 is MNHEY and CDR2 is SMNVEV (reference sequence). The CDR3 has 12 residues. V shed 6 bases, J shed 6 bases, and the junction held 4 bases outside the gene matches. As DNA, the CDR3 is TGTGCCAGCAGCCCGACAGGGTCTGAAGCTTTCTTT. Translated, it gives CASSPTGSEAFF.

In its sample, this clonotype was seen once. The genes are TRBV6-5 and TRBJ2-3; 11 bases line up with TRBD2. With 6 bases clipped from V and 5 bases from J, the junction kept 7 bases outside the gene matches. The V gene's germline CDR1 is MNHEY and CDR2 SVGAGI. The CDR3 extends over 15 amino acids. CDR3 DNA sequence: TGTGCCAGCAGACGGACTAGCGGGCCGGGAGATACGCAGTATTTT. Encoded protein: CASRRTSGPGDTQYF.

CDR3 residues: CASSSRQGLRYNEQFF. Written as DNA, the CDR3 is TGCGCCAGCAGCTCTAGGCAGGGGTTAAGATACAATGAGCAGTTCTTC. This sequence joins TRBV5-1 and TRBJ2-1; the D gene is possibly TRBD1 (6 bases). Trimming shortened V by 3 bases and J by 4 bases, and 17 bases separated the two germline ends. The CDR3 spans 16 residues. Germline CDR1 is SGHRS and CDR2 is YFSETQ.

This chain links TRBV6-2 or TRBV6-3 with TRBJ2-7, with TRBD2 matching 7 bases. There are 14 residues in the CDR3. Germline loops: CDR1 MNHEY, CDR2 SVGEGT. J lost 7 bases, V lost 4 bases, and 10 bases had no gene match. The CDR3 nucleotides are TGTGCCAGCAGTTCCCCGGGAGGCCGCTTGGAGCAGTACTTC. This encodes CASSSPGGRLEQYF.

The chain recombines TRBV29-1 with TRBJ2-1; the match to TRBD2 covers 9 bases. The CDR3 runs to 13 residues. The V segment lost 4 bases and the J segment 3 bases; nucleotides outside the gene matches: 1. The germline V gene has CDR1 SQVTM and CDR2 ANQGSEA. CDR3 bases: TGCAGCGTTGTAGCGGGAGACTACAATGAGCAGTTCTTC. It encodes CSVVAGDYNEQFF.

The chain uses TRBV5-6 and TRBJ2-7, with D tentatively TRBD1 (5 bases). Trimming stripped 6 bases from V and 5 bases from J, with 21 bases between. The CDR3 totals 15 residues. In germline, CDR1 is SGHDT, CDR2 YYEEEE. The chain's CDR3 is CASTTDRLQVDEQYF. CDR3 DNA sequence: TGTGCCAGCACCACCGATAGATTACAGGTGGACGAGCAGTACTTC.

The chain couples TRBV3-1 to TRBJ1-1; D is ambiguous. Germline V CDR1 and CDR2: LGHDT, YNNKEL (reference sequence). With 5 bases removed from V and 8 bases from J, the gap between germline ends came to 15 bases. The CDR3 has 13 amino acids. The CDR3 sequence is CASSWKSGQEAFF. Here the CDR3 DNA reads TGTGCCAGCAGCTGGAAGAGTGGGCAAGAAGCTTTCTTT.

This clonotype has a single count. The genes are TRBV7-9 and TRBJ1-3; D is unclear. Germline values: CDR1 SEHNR, CDR2 FQNEAQ (reference sequence). The CDR3 is 14 amino acids. Deletions cut 1 base from V and 10 bases from J, with 14 bases between. The chain's CDR3 is CASSLDDRPVTIYF. Written as DNA, the CDR3 is TGTGCCAGCAGCTTAGACGACCGCCCCGTGACCATATATTTT. Together with reference TRBV7-9 and TRBJ1-3, the CDR3 gives the full variable domain: DTGVSQNPRHKITKRGQNVTFRCDPISEHNRLYWYRQTLGQGPEFLTYFQNEAQLEKSRLLSDRFSAERPKGSFSTLEIQRTEQGDSAMYLCASSLDDRPVTIYFGEGSWLTVV.

The chain is built from TRBV9 and TRBJ2-1; D gene unclear. This CDR3 has 15 residues. V was clipped by 0 bases and J by 0 bases, with 7 bases between them. Germline assignment: CDR1 SGDLS and CDR2 YYNGEE. DNA of the CDR3: TGTGCCAGCAGCGTAGAGCCATCCTCCTACAATGAGCAGTTCTTC. This encodes CASSVEPSSYNEQFF.

The V and J genes are TRBV11-3 and TRBJ2-3, with a possible D match to TRBD2 (7 bases). Deletions cut 4 bases from V and 0 bases from J, with 11 bases between. The CDR3 has 15 residues. In germline, CDR1 is SGHNT, CDR2 YENEEA. The CDR3 loop reads CASSSRGASTDTQYF. The CDR3 nucleotides are TGTGCCAGCAGCTCCCGGGGGGCTAGCACAGATACGCAGTATTTT.

The genes are TRBV28 and TRBJ2-5; D call uncertain. The ends were cut back, 5 bases at V and 2 bases at J, with 15 bases in the middle. CDR3 length: 15 amino acids. Looked up from germline, CDR1 is MDHEN and CDR2 is SYDVKM. The CDR3: CASSGVGVRQETQYF. DNA of the CDR3: TGTGCCAGCAGTGGGGTTGGGGTTAGGCAAGAGACCCAGTACTTC.